This T cell receptor (beta chain) was observed in a study of post-analysis software for immune sequencing data. CDR3 length: 13 amino acids. The germline gives CDR1 MNHNS, CDR2 SASEGT. Study findings and constraints: Patients showed TRBV5-6, TRBV5-1 and TRBV20-1 among roughly five TRBV segments more frequent than in controls.

As concerns this clonotype: The antigen remains unidentified. One end of the junction does not line up with germline, which may come from a read error.

Researchers reported that TCR beta cDNA libraries carried unique molecular identifiers. TCRdb re-called the PCR reads through MiXCR, storing one row per CDR3 protein. The table records roughly 540,000 distinct CDR3 sequences, roughly 34% of them present only once. The chain joins TRBV6-1 to TRBJ1-5, with D unresolved. Sequencing was performed on blood. The TCR was taken from a girl under 18 with multiple sclerosis. The CDR3 nucleotides read TGTGCCAGCAGTACTGACAACAATCAGCCCCGGCATTTT. Its translation: CASSTDNNQPRHF.